Listed below are T cell receptor beta chains from one sample, sequenced in a study of T cells after yellow fever vaccination. TCRdb passed the 5' RACE reads through MiXCR, listing each CDR3 protein once. The sample has 280,000 or so distinct CDR3 sequences, roughly 8.7% seen once; the top ten hold around 3.3%. The sequences come from CD4+ T cells sorted from PBMCs, collected 5 days after the yellow fever booster vaccination. The receptor set was obtained from a man between 18 and 29 years old who received the YFV17D yellow fever vaccine. The CDR3 runs from the conserved cysteine through the conserved F or W. D genes are given only for firm matches. For some rows the clone size is stated as once, few or many, or as a class when expanded; others skip it.

cdr3_nt: TGTGCCAGCAGTCCCCAGGCGGGGGGCCACAATGAGCAGTTCTTC
cdr3_aa: CASSPQAGGHNEQFF
d_call: TRBD2
clone_size: -
j_call: TRBJ2-1
v_call: TRBV12-3/TRBV12-4

cdr3_nt: TGTGCCAGCAGCGTGGGACAGGGAGGATACAATGAGCAGTTCTTC
cdr3_aa: CASSVGQGGYNEQFF
d_call: TRBD1
clone_size: few
j_call: TRBJ2-1
v_call: TRBV7-9

cdr3_nt: TGTGCCAGCAGCCCAGAAAAGGGGATAGGCAATCAGCCCCAGCATTTT
cdr3_aa: CASSPEKGIGNQPQHF
d_call: -
clone_size: -
j_call: TRBJ1-5
v_call: TRBV4-2

cdr3_nt: TGCGCCAGCAGCTTGGTCAACAGGGATGTGGGGACCGGGGAGCTGTTTTTT
cdr3_aa: CASSLVNRDVGTGELFF
d_call: -
clone_size: few
j_call: TRBJ2-2
v_call: TRBV5-1

cdr3_nt: TGCAGTGCCCATATGGGCAGCGGGGGATCAGAGACCCAGTACTTC
cdr3_aa: CSAHMGSGGSETQYF
d_call: TRBD2
clone_size: -
j_call: TRBJ2-5
v_call: TRBV20-1

cdr3_nt: TGCGCCAGCAGCCAAGATTTGGATAACTATGGCTACACCTTC
cdr3_aa: CASSQDLDNYGYTF
d_call: -
clone_size: few
j_call: TRBJ1-2
v_call: TRBV4-3

cdr3_nt: TGTGCCAGCAGTTACTCTTACGGGACTCACACCGGGGAGCTGTTTTTT
cdr3_aa: CASSYSYGTHTGELFF
d_call: -
clone_size: -
j_call: TRBJ2-2
v_call: TRBV6-5

cdr3_nt: TGTGCCAGCAGCCCGGTCGGGGGGCCCTACGAGCAGTACTTC
cdr3_aa: CASSPVGGPYEQYF
d_call: -
clone_size: -
j_call: TRBJ2-7
v_call: TRBV9

cdr3_nt: TGTGCCAGCCGGTTTAAGCTAGCGGCTAGCACAGATACGCAGTATTTT
cdr3_aa: CASRFKLAASTDTQYF
d_call: TRBD2
clone_size: many
j_call: TRBJ2-3
v_call: TRBV2

cdr3_nt: TGTGCCAGCGGGCAAGCGAACACCGGGGAGCTGTTTTTT
cdr3_aa: CASGQANTGELFF
d_call: -
clone_size: -
j_call: TRBJ2-2
v_call: TRBV12-3/TRBV12-4

cdr3_nt: TGTGCCAGCAGCCTCTGGACAGGGGGGTGGGGCACTGAAGCTTTCTTT
cdr3_aa: CASSLWTGGWGTEAFF
d_call: TRBD1
clone_size: few
j_call: TRBJ1-1
v_call: TRBV12-3/TRBV12-4

cdr3_nt: TGTGCCAGCGTTCCCGGGACACACGCTGGAAACACCATATATTTT
cdr3_aa: CASVPGTHAGNTIYF
d_call: -
clone_size: many
j_call: TRBJ1-3
v_call: TRBV7-9

cdr3_nt: TGCGCCAGCACCAACAGGGACACCCAATTTACAGATACGCAGTATTTT
cdr3_aa: CASTNRDTQFTDTQYF
d_call: -
clone_size: many
j_call: TRBJ2-3
v_call: TRBV5-1

cdr3_nt: TGCGCCAGCAGCCAAGAGTACAGGGTGGATGGCTACACCTTC
cdr3_aa: CASSQEYRVDGYTF
d_call: -
clone_size: -
j_call: TRBJ1-2
v_call: TRBV4-1

cdr3_nt: TGCAGTGCTAGTCGAGAGGGGGGTCGAGCAGATACGCAGTATTTT
cdr3_aa: CSASREGGRADTQYF
d_call: -
clone_size: -
j_call: TRBJ2-3
v_call: TRBV20-1

cdr3_nt: TGTGCCAGCAGCGTGGCGAGCGGGGCCACAGATACGCAGTATTTT
cdr3_aa: CASSVASGATDTQYF
d_call: TRBD2
clone_size: many
j_call: TRBJ2-3
v_call: TRBV9

cdr3_nt: TGTGCCAGCAGTGAACAGGAAAATCAGCCCCAGCATTTT
cdr3_aa: CASSEQENQPQHF
d_call: -
clone_size: many
j_call: TRBJ1-5
v_call: TRBV6-4

cdr3_nt: TGTGCCAGCAGCTTCGGACAGGCAAACTATGGCTACACCTTC
cdr3_aa: CASSFGQANYGYTF
d_call: TRBD1
clone_size: many
j_call: TRBJ1-2
v_call: TRBV7-9

cdr3_nt: TGCAGTGCTTCTAGAGCTCGGACTCTCCGGGACAATCAGCCCCAGCATTTT
cdr3_aa: CSASRARTLRDNQPQHF
d_call: -
clone_size: few
j_call: TRBJ1-5
v_call: TRBV20-1

cdr3_nt: TGCAGTGCTAGAGATTCGCGGGGAAATAGGCTGTTCTTC
cdr3_aa: CSARDSRGNRLFF
d_call: -
clone_size: many
j_call: TRBJ2-1
v_call: TRBV20-1

cdr3_nt: TGTGCCAGCAGCGCGGGACAGGGAATAGGAGTGGGGCCCCAGCATTTT
cdr3_aa: CASSAGQGIGVGPQHF
d_call: TRBD1
clone_size: -
j_call: TRBJ1-5
v_call: TRBV9

cdr3_nt: TGTGCCAGCATCAGGGTGGGCACTGAAGCTTTCTTT
cdr3_aa: CASIRVGTEAFF
d_call: -
clone_size: many
j_call: TRBJ1-1
v_call: TRBV6-2/TRBV6-3

cdr3_nt: TGTGCCAGCAGCTTAGGACGGCACAATGAGCAGTTCTTC
cdr3_aa: CASSLGRHNEQFF
d_call: -
clone_size: many
j_call: TRBJ2-1
v_call: TRBV7-7

cdr3_nt: TGTGCCACCAGTGATTTGAACGCAGGGGCCGGGGCAGATACGCAGTATTTT
cdr3_aa: CATSDLNAGAGADTQYF
d_call: -
clone_size: -
j_call: TRBJ2-3
v_call: TRBV24-1

cdr3_nt: TGCAGCGTGCGTTGGGGGTCGTACACTGAAGCTTTCTTT
cdr3_aa: CSVRWGSYTEAFF
d_call: -
clone_size: -
j_call: TRBJ1-1
v_call: TRBV29-1

cdr3_nt: TGTGCCAGCAGCCAGGGGAGGAATTCCCCCCTCCACTTT
cdr3_aa: CASSQGRNSPLHF
d_call: -
clone_size: -
j_call: TRBJ1-6
v_call: TRBV4-2